The 20 T cell receptor beta chains reported below all come from one sample, sequenced in a study of T cell changes during pregnancy in multiple sclerosis. Clones were sequenced by immunoSEQ multiplex PCR, and TCRdb holds only the in-frame ones, with some missing. The sample carries almost 50,000 clones, 92% recorded once. The specimen was CD4+ T cells from peripheral blood mononuclear cells, collected in the second trimester of pregnancy. The receptors stem from a female donor in good health, enrolled as a control in a pregnancy study.

The rearrangement uses TRBV6-5 and TRBJ2-7, with D unclear. Germline V gene sequence: CDR1 MNHEY, CDR2 SVGAGI. This CDR3 is 15 amino acids long. Trimming removed 0 bases from V and 2 bases from J, with 11 bases in between. The CDR3 reads CASSYSMRSAYEQYF. Here the CDR3 DNA reads TGTGCCAGCAGTTACTCCATGAGGAGCGCCTACGAGCAGTACTTC.

The gene calls are TRBV7-7 and TRBJ2-5; D may be TRBD1 (6 bases). Germline V gene lookup returns CDR1 SSHAT and CDR2 FNYEAQ (reference sequence). The CDR3 length is 13 residues. Trimming stripped 5 bases from V and 5 bases from J, with 12 bases between. DNA for the CDR3: TGTGCCAGCAGCCCCGAGGGGGTTGAGACCCAGTACTTC. This translates into CASSPEGVETQYF. Variable domain in full (rest from reference TRBV7-7 and TRBJ2-5): GAGVSQSPRYKVTKRGQDVTLRCDPISSHATLYWYQQALGQGPEFLTYFNYEAQPDKSGLPSDRFSAERPEGSISTLTIQRTEQRDSAMYRCASSPEGVETQYFGPGTRLLVL.

The chain is built from TRBV21-1 and TRBJ2-2; TRBD1, the table's D call, was not compared with the DNA. TRBV21-1 represents a pseudogene. This CDR3 contains 17 residues. The CDR3: CASSRGWTDLNTGELFF. The CDR3 nucleotides read TGTGCCAGCAGCAGAGGATGGACAGATTTAAACACCGGGGAGCTGTTTTTT.

The chain carries TRBV5-4 and TRBJ1-2, with D tentatively TRBD1 (6 bases). Germline values: CDR1 SGHNT, CDR2 YYREEE (reference sequence). Trimming stripped 10 bases from V and 4 bases from J, with 14 bases between. The CDR3 contains 12 residues. CDR3 DNA: TGTGCCGTACAGGACAGACCCTATGGCTACACCTTC. It encodes CAVQDRPYGYTF. The variable domain in full, completed from reference TRBV5-4 and TRBJ1-2, reads ETGVTQSPTHLIKTRGQQVTLRCSSQSGHNTVSWYQQALGQGPQFIFQYYREEENGRGNFPPRFSGLQFPNYSSELNVNALELDDSALYLCAVQDRPYGYTFGSGTRLTVV.

J is TRBJ2-6 and V is TRBV7-9, with D tentatively TRBD1 (5 bases). Per the germline V gene, CDR1 is SEHNR and CDR2 is FQNEAQ (reference sequence). Between the trimmed V and J ends, which lost 7 bases and 0 bases, there was a span of 7 bases. The length of the CDR3 is 14 residues. CDR3 sequence (DNA): TGTGCCAGCACAGGGCCCTCTGGGGCCAACGTCCTGACTTTC. This codes for CASTGPSGANVLTF.

V is TRBV7-2 and J is TRBJ1-3, with TRBD1 matching 8 bases. Per germline, CDR1 SGHTA and CDR2 FQGNSA. CDR3 length: 16 residues. Losses at the gene ends were 5 bases for V and 2 bases for J; bases not matched to a gene: 8. CDR3 residues: CASSPDRGATGNTIYF. CDR3 DNA: TGTGCCAGCAGCCCAGACAGGGGCGCGACTGGAAACACCATATATTTT.

V and J are TRBV7-9 and TRBJ1-2; D is unresolved. V was clipped by 5 bases and J by 2 bases, with 9 bases between them. The CDR3 sequence is 13 residues long. Germline V gene sequence: CDR1 SEHNR, CDR2 FQNEAQ (reference sequence). The CDR3 reads CASSPPQNYGYTF. The CDR3 DNA reads TGTGCCAGCAGCCCCCCACAGAACTATGGCTACACCTTC.

This clone occurred a few times. The J gene is TRBJ1-2, the V gene TRBV30; D not resolved. Per germline, CDR1 GTSNPN and CDR2 SVGIG (reference sequence). CDR3 length: 11 amino acids. Trimming cost V 4 bases and J 4 bases, with 7 bases left between them. CDR3 sequence reads: CAWNGGYGYTF. Written as DNA, the CDR3 is TGTGCCTGGAATGGAGGCTATGGCTACACCTTC.

The chain combines TRBV19 with TRBJ1-3, with D unclear. The CDR3 loop spans 16 amino acids. Germline lookup yields CDR1 LNHDA and CDR2 SQIVND (reference sequence). V lost 3 bases to trimming and J lost 0 bases, with 12 bases between them. This CDR3 reads CASSIVNEYSGNTIYF. CDR3 in DNA: TGTGCCAGTAGTATCGTCAATGAGTACTCTGGAAACACCATATATTTT.

This chain links TRBV7-9 with TRBJ2-7; 9 nucleotides align to TRBD1. This CDR3 is built from 16 residues. Trimming at V came to 0 bases and at J to 3 bases, leaving 6 bases not matched to a gene. Per germline, CDR1 SEHNR and CDR2 FQNEAQ (reference sequence). CDR3 coding DNA: TGTGCCAGCAGCTTAGCGAAGGGACAGGGTGGCTACGAGCAGTACTTC. Translating it yields CASSLAKGQGGYEQYF.

The table lists this clone with a count of one. The chain employs TRBV4-3 and TRBJ2-1; D possibly corresponds to TRBD1 (5 bases). Trimming shortened V by 1 base and J by 4 bases, and 11 bases separated the two germline ends. Germline V lookup: CDR1 LGHNA, CDR2 YSLEER. The CDR3 length is 15 residues. CDR3 residues: CASSQGQGPYNEQFF. CDR3 bases: TGCGCCAGCAGCCAAGGCCAGGGCCCGTACAATGAGCAGTTCTTC.

CDR3 DNA: TGTGCCAGCAGCCGAAGGACAGGGGTGAGCACTGAAGCTTTCTTT. Its protein is CASSRRTGVSTEAFF. J is TRBJ1-1 and V is TRBV11-3; 9 nucleotides match TRBD1. The CDR3 is made up of 15 amino acids. Trimming took 5 bases from V and 4 from J; bases not matched to a gene: 8. In germline, CDR1 is SGHNT, CDR2 YENEEA.

This rearrangement joins TRBV10-3 to TRBJ2-5, with D perhaps matching TRBD1 (6 bases). Germline V gene sequence: CDR1 ENHRY, CDR2 SYGVKD. Trimming stripped 6 bases from V and 5 bases from J, with 16 bases between. The CDR3 is 14 residues long. CDR3 residues: CAIRQGIGEETQYF. As DNA, the CDR3 is TGTGCCATCAGACAGGGAATTGGAGAGGAGACCCAGTACTTC.

V is TRBV14 and J is TRBJ2-3; TRBD1 matches 7 bases. V trimming: 4 bases; J trimming: 5 bases; junction bases outside the gene matches: 3. The CDR3 totals 13 residues. Germline V gene lookup returns CDR1 SGHDN and CDR2 FVKESK. Here the CDR3 reads CASSPTGLDTQYF. The CDR3 DNA reads as TGTGCCAGCAGCCCGACAGGGCTAGATACGCAGTATTTT.

The chain uses TRBV25-1 and TRBJ1-1, with a weak D call TRBD1 (5 bases). The CDR3 has 14 residues. CDR1 MGHDK and CDR2 SYGVNS come from the germline V gene. Trimming removed 7 bases from V and 2 bases from J, with 14 bases in between. The CDR3 region is CASMWGRGNTEAFF. The DNA for the CDR3 is TGTGCCAGCATGTGGGGAAGGGGAAACACTGAAGCTTTCTTT.

This clone was counted once. The V and J genes are TRBV9 and TRBJ2-3, with TRBD2 matching 7 bases. The CDR3 length is 14 residues. The germline V gene has CDR1 SGDLS and CDR2 YYNGEE. The trim removed 3 bases at V and 4 bases at J, leaving 5 bases unmatched. The DNA of the CDR3 is TGTGCCAGCAGCGGGACTAGAGGGGCAGATACGCAGTATTTT. Translation: CASSGTRGADTQYF.

The V and J genes are TRBV7-8 and TRBJ2-7; perhaps TRBD1 as D (5 bases). V dropped 8 bases and J dropped 0 bases, with 11 bases sitting between them. The CDR3 is made up of 13 amino acids. Looked up from germline, CDR1 is SGHVS and CDR2 is FQNEAQ. Here the CDR3 reads CASGTGSSYEQYF. CDR3 sequence (DNA): TGTGCCAGCGGAACAGGAAGCTCCTACGAGCAGTACTTC.

This chain joins TRBV4-3 and TRBJ2-6, with a possible D match to TRBD2 (6 bases). CDR1 is LGHNA, CDR2 YSLEER, per germline. The CDR3 totals 20 residues. Trimming pared 4 bases from V and 1 base from J, leaving 23 bases between. The CDR3 DNA is TGCGCCAGCAGCCGACAAGGTCGCGGGACTCTGAATTCTGGGGCCAACGTCCTGACTTTC. Encoded protein: CASSRQGRGTLNSGANVLTF.

The chain is built from TRBV5-1 and TRBJ2-7, with a tentative D call TRBD1 (6 bases). Germline assignment: CDR1 SGHRS and CDR2 YFSETQ. The CDR3 is 15 amino acids. V was trimmed by 4 bases and J by 0 bases, leaving 14 bases between them. CDR3 DNA sequence: TGCGCCAGCAGCCCGGGACATCTAAACTCCTACGAGCAGTACTTC. Translating gives CASSPGHLNSYEQYF.

The CDR3 DNA follows: TGCGCCAGCAGCTTGGGGCAGGGGGGCTATGGCTACACCTTC. Encoded protein: CASSLGQGGYGYTF. The chain links TRBV5-1 to TRBJ1-2; TRBD1 aligns across 7 bases. CDR1 SGHRS and CDR2 YFSETQ come from the germline V gene. This CDR3 region has 14 residues. With 0 bases clipped from V and 4 bases from J, the junction kept 3 bases outside the gene matches.